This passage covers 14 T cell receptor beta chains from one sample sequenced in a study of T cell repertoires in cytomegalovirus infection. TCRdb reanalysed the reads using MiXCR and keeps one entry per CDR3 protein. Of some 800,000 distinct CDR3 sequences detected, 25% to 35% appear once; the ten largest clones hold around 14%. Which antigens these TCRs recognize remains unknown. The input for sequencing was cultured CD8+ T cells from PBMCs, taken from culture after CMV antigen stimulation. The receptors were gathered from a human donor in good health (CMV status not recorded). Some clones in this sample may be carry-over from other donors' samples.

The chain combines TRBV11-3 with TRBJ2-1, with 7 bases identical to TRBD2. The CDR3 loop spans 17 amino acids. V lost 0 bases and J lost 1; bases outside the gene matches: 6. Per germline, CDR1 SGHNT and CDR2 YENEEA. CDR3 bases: TGTGCCAGCAGCTTAGAAAAGGGAGGGTGGTCCTACAATGAGCAGTTCTTC. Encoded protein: CASSLEKGGWSYNEQFF.

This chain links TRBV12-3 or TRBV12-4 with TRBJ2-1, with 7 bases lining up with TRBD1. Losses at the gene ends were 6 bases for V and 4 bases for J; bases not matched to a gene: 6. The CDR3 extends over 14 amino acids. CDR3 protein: CASSWTGLYNEQFF. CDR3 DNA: TGTGCCAGCAGCTGGACAGGTCTATACAATGAGCAGTTCTTC.

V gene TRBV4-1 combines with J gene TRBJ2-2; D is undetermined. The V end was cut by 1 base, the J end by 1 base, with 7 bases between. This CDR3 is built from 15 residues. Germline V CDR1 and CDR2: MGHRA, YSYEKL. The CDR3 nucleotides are TGCGCCAGCAGCCAAGGGATCAGGAACACCGGGGAGCTGTTTTTT. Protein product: CASSQGIRNTGELFF.

In DNA, the CDR3 is TGTGCCAGCAGTTACTCGCTTGGGGGCTTGGAGCCCCAGCATTTT. It yields the protein CASSYSLGGLEPQHF. The chain has TRBV6-2 or TRBV6-3 and TRBJ1-5; TRBD1 is a possible D gene (6 bases). The CDR3 runs to 15 residues. Germline-derived CDR1 and CDR2 are MNHEY and SVGEGT. Trimming left V 0 bases short and J 8 bases short, with 14 bases between.

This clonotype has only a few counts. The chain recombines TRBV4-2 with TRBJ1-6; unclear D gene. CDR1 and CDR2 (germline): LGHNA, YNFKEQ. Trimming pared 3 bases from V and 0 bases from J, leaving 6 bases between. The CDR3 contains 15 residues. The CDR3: CASSQASSYNSPLHF. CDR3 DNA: TGTGCCAGCAGCCAGGCGAGCTCCTATAATTCACCCCTCCACTTT.

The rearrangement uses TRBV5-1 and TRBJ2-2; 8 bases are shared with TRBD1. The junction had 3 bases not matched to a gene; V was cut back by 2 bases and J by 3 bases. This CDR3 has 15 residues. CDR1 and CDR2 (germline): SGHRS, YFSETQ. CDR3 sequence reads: CASSFQGADTGELFF. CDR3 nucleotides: TGCGCCAGCAGCTTCCAGGGGGCCGACACCGGGGAGCTGTTTTTT.

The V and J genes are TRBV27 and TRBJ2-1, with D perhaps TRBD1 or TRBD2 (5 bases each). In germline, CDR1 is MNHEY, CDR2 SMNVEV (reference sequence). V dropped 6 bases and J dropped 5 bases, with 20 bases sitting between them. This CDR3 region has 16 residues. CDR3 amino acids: CASSLLGTNPNNEQFF. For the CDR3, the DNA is TGTGCCAGCAGCCTCCTCGGGACCAACCCCAACAATGAGCAGTTCTTC.

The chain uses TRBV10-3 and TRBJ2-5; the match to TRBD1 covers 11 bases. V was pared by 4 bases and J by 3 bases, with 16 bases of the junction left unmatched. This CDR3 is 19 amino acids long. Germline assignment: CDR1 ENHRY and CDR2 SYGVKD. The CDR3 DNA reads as TGTGCCATCAGTGGCATGGGACAGGGGGTCGAAACCACTAAAGAGACCCAGTACTTC. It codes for CAISGMGQGVETTKETQYF.

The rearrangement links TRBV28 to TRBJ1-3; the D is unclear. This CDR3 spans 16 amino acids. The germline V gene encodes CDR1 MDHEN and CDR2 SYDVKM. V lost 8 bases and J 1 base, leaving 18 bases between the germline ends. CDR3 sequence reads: CASANIGPPSGNTIYF. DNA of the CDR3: TGTGCCAGCGCTAATATAGGCCCTCCTTCTGGAAACACCATATATTTT.

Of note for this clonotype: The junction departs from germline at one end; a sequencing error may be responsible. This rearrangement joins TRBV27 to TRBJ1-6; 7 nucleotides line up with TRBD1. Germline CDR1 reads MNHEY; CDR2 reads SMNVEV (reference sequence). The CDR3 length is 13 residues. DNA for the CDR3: TGTGCCAGTAGTTACAGGGGAAATTCACCCCTCCACTTT. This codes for CASSYRGNSPLHF.

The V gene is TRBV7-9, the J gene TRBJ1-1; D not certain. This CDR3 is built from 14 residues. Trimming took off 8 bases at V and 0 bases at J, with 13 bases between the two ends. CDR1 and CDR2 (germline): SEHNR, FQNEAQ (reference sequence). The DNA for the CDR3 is TGTGCCAGCGGTGTTAGTCCGATGAACACTGAAGCTTTCTTT. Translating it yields CASGVSPMNTEAFF.

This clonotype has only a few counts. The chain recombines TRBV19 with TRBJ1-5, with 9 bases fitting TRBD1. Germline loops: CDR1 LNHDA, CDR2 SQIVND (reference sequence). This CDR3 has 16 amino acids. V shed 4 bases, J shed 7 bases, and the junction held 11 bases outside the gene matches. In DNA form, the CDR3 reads TGTGCCAGTAGTAGGCAAATGGACAGGGGTGGACAGCCCCAGCATTTT. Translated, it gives CASSRQMDRGGQPQHF.

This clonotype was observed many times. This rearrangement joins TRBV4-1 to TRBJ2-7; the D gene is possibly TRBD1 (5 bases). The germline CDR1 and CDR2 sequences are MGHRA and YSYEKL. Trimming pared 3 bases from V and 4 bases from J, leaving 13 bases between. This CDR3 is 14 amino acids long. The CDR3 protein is CASSQSPGRYEQYF. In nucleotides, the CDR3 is TGCGCCAGCAGCCAGAGTCCAGGGCGGTACGAGCAGTACTTC.

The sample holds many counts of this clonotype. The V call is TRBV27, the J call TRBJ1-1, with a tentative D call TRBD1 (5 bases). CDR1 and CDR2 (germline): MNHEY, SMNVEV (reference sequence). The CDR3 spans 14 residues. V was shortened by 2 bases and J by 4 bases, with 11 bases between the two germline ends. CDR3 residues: CASSLQGTGTEAFF. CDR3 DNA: TGTGCCAGCAGTTTACAGGGTACGGGCACTGAAGCTTTCTTT.